The present TCR beta chain was sequenced within a study of CDR3 diversity in severe acne. Via MiXCR, TCRdb re-called the PCR reads, giving one row per CDR3 protein. The sample consists of roughly 100,000 distinct CDR3 sequences, about half of them appearing once. Source material: blood. The receptor's source is a male donor with acne.

The DNA of the CDR3 is TGTGCCAGCAGCGTAGGTGGACTACCCACCTACGAGCAGTACTTC. Encoded protein: CASSVGGLPTYEQYF. This chain connects TRBV9 to TRBJ2-7; maybe TRBD2 (6 bases). From germline, CDR1 is SGDLS and CDR2 YYNGEE. Trimming removed 0 bases at V and 2 bases at J, with 12 bases between. This CDR3 contains 15 residues.